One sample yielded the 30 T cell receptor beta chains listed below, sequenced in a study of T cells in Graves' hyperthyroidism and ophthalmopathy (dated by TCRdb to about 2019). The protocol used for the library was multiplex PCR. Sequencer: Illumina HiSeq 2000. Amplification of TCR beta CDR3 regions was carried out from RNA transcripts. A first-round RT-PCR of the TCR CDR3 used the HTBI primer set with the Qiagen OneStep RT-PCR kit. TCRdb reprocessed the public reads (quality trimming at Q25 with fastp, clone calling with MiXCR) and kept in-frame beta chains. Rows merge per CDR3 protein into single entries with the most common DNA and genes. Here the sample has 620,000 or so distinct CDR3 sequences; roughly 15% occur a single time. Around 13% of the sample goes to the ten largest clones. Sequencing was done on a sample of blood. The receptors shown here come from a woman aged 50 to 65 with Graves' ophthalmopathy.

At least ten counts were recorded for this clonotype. The CDR3 region is CASSEEGQVGGEQYF. The CDR3 DNA is TGTGCCAGCAGTGAAGAGGGACAGGTGGGGGGCGAGCAGTACTTC. J is TRBJ2-7 and V is TRBV2, with 8 bases matching TRBD1. With V trimmed by 1 base and J by 6 bases, 8 bases remained unmatched. CDR3 size: 15 residues. Per the germline V gene, CDR1 is SNHLY and CDR2 is FYNNEI.

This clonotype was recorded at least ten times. CDR3 loop: CASILSPVRLATYEQYF. CDR3 in DNA: TGTGCCAGCATTCTCTCGCCGGTGAGGCTGGCGACCTACGAGCAGTACTTC. The chain uses TRBV6-1 and TRBJ2-7; D is uncertain. Trimming left V 7 bases short and J 2 bases short, with 24 bases between. The CDR3 length is 17 residues. Germline values: CDR1 MNHNS, CDR2 SASEGT.

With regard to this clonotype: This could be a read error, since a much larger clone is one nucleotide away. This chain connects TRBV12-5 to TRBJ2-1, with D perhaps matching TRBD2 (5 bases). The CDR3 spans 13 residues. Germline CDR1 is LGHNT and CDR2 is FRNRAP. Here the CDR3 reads CASGESGGNEQLF. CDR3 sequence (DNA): TGTGCTAGTGGTGAAAGCGGTGGCAATGAGCAGCTCTTC.

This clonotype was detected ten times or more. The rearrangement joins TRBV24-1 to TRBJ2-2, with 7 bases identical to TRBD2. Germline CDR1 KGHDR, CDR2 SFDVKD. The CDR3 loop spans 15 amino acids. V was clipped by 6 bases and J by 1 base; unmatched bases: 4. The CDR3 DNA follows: TGTGCCACCAGTTTGGGCGGGAGGAACACCGGGGAGCTGTTTTTT. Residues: CATSLGGRNTGELFF.

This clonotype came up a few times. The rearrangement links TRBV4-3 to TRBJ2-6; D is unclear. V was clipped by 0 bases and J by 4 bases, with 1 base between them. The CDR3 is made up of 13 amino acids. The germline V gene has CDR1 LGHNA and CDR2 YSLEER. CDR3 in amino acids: CASSQEGANVLTF. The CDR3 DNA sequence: TGCGCCAGCAGCCAAGAGGGGGCCAACGTCCTGACTTTC.

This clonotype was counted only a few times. This CDR3 reads CASSRDRLSKNIQYF. In DNA form, the CDR3 reads TGTGCCAGCAGCAGGGACAGACTTTCCAAAAACATTCAGTACTTC. The chain joins TRBV6-1 to TRBJ2-4; 7 bases are shared with TRBD1. CDR1 is MNHNS and CDR2 is SASEGT in the germline V gene. V lost 6 bases and J lost 2; bases outside the gene matches: 7. CDR3 length equals 15 residues.

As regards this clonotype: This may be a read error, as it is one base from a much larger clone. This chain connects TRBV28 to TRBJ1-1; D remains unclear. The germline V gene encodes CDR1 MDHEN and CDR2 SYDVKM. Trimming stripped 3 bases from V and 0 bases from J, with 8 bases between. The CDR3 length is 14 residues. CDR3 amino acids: CASSFGRMNTEAFF. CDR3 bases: TGTGCCAGCAGTTTCGGGCGGATGAACACTGAAGCTTTCTTT.

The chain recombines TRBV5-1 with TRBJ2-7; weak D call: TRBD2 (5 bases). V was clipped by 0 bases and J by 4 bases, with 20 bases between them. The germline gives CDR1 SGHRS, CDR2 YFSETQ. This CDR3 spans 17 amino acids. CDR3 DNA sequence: TGCGCCAGCAGCTTGGAGGCCCGGGATGTATCTTCATACGAGCAGTACTTC. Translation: CASSLEARDVSSYEQYF.

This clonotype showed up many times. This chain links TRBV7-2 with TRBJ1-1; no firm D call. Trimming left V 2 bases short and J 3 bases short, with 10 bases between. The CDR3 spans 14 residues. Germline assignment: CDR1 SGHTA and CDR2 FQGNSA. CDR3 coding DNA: TGTGCCAGCAGCTTAAAAGTTAGAGACACTGAAGCTTTCTTT. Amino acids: CASSLKVRDTEAFF.

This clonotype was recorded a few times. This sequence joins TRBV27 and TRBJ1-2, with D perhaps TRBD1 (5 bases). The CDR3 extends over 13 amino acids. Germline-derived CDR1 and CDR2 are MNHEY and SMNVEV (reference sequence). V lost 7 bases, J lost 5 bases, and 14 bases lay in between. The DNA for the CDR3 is TGTGCCAGCATGGCTACAGGCCGTTATGGCTACACCTTC. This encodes CASMATGRYGYTF.

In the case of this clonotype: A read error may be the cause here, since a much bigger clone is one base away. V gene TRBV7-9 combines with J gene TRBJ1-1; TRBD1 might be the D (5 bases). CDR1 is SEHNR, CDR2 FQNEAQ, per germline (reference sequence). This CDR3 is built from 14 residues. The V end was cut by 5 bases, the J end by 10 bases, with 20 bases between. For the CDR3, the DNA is TGTGCCAGCAGCGCCGCCGGGGCAGGGCGTGGAGCTTTCTTT. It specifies CASSAAGAGRGAFF.

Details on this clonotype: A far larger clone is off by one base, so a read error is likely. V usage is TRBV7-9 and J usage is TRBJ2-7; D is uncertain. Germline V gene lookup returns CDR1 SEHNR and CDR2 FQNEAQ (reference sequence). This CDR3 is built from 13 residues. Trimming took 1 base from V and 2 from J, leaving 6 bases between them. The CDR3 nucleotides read TGTGCCAGCAGCTTAGAGGCAGCCTACGAGCAGTACTTC. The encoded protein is CASSLEAAYEQYF.

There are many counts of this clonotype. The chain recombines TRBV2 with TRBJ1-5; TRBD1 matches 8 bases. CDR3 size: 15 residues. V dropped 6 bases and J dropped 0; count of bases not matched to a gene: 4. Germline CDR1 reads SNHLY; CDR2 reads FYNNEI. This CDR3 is CASRSGGHSNQPQHF. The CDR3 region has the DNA TGTGCCAGCAGGTCAGGGGGCCATAGCAATCAGCCCCAGCATTTT.

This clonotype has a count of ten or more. The DNA for the CDR3 is TGTGCCAGCAGCTCCAGACAGGCGATGAACACCGGGGAGCTGTTTTTT. Translating it yields CASSSRQAMNTGELFF. The chain carries TRBV7-3 and TRBJ2-2; TRBD1 might be the D (6 bases). Trimming removed 4 bases at V and 1 base at J, with 13 bases between. Germline V gives CDR1 SGHTA, CDR2 FQGTGA. This CDR3 spans 16 amino acids.

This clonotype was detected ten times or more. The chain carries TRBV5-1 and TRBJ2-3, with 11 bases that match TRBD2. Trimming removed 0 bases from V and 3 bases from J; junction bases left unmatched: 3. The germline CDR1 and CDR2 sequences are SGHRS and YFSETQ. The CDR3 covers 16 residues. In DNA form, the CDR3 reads TGCGCCAGCAGCTTGGTTAGGACTAGCGGGACAGATACGCAGTATTTT. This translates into CASSLVRTSGTDTQYF.

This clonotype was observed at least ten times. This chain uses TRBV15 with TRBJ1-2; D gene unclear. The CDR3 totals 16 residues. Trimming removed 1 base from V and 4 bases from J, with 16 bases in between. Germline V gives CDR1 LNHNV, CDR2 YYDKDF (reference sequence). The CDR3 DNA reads TGTGCCACCAGCAGAGCTCATACGTCAGACTCCTATGGCTACACCTTC. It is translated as CATSRAHTSDSYGYTF.

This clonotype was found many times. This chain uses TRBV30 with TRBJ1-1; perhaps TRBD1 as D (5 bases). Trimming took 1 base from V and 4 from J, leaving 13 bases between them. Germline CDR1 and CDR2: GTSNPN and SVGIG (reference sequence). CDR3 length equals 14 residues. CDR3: CAWSALGVITEAFF. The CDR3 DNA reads TGTGCCTGGAGTGCACTGGGGGTAATCACTGAAGCTTTCTTT.

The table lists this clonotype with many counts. The CDR3 here is CSVEGLAGGPSYNEQFF. The CDR3 DNA is TGCAGCGTTGAAGGACTAGCGGGAGGTCCATCCTACAATGAGCAGTTCTTC. This rearrangement joins TRBV29-1 to TRBJ2-1, with 13 bases lining up with TRBD2. The CDR3 extends over 17 amino acids. The germline V gene encodes CDR1 SQVTM and CDR2 ANQGSEA. J gave up 1 base and V 1 base, and 4 bases lay outside the gene matches.

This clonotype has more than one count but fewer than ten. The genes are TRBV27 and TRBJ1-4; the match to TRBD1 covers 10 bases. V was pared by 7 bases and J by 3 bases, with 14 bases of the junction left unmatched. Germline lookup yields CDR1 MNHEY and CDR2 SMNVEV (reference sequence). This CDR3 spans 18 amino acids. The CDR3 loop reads CASTLTGTGVWSNEKLFF. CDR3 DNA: TGTGCCAGCACCCTGACCGGGACAGGGGTTTGGTCTAATGAAAAACTGTTTTTT.

The CDR3 coding sequence is TGTGCCAGCTCACCACGGGAGGGCCCGTACACTGAAGCTTTCTTT. Translated: CASSPREGPYTEAFF. The V and J genes are TRBV18 and TRBJ1-1, with D hard to call. V was shortened by 1 base and J by 3 bases, with 12 bases between the two germline ends. Germline V gives CDR1 KGHSH, CDR2 LQKENI. The CDR3 spans 15 residues. Together with reference TRBV18 and TRBJ1-1, the CDR3 gives the full variable domain: NAGVMQNPRHLVRRRGQEARLRCSPMKGHSHVYWYRQLPEEGLKFMVYLQKENIIDESGMPKERFSAEFPKEGPSILRIQQVVRGDSAAYFCASSPREGPYTEAFFGQGTRLTVV.

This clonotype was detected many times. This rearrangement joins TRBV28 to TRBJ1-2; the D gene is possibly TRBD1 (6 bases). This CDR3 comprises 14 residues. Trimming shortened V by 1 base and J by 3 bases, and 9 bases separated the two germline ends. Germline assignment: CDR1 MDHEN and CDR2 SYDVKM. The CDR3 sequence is CASSLLGGYYGYTF. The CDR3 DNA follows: TGTGCCAGCAGTTTATTAGGGGGGTACTATGGCTACACCTTC.

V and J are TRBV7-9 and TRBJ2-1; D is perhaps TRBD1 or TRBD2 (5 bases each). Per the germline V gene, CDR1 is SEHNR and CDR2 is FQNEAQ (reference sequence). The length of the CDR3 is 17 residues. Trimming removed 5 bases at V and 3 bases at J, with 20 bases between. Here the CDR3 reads CASSHPVVTGRYNEQFF. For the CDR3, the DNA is TGTGCCAGCAGCCACCCCGTTGTGACGGGGCGCTACAATGAGCAGTTCTTC.

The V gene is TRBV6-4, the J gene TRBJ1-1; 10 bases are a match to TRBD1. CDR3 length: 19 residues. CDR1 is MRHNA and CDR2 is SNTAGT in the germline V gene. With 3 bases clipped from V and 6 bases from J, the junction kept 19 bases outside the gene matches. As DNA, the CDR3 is TGTGCCAGCAGTGATAACAACGTCCGGGACAGGGGTTTTTTCGCTGAAGCTTTCTTT. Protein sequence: CASSDNNVRDRGFFAEAFF.

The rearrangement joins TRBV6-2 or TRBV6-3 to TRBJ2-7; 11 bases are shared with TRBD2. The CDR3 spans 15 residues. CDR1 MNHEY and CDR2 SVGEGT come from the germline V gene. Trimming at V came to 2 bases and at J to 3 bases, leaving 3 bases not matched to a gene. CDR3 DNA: TGTGCCAGCAGTTACAGACTAGCGGGACGCTACGAGCAGTACTTC. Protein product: CASSYRLAGRYEQYF.

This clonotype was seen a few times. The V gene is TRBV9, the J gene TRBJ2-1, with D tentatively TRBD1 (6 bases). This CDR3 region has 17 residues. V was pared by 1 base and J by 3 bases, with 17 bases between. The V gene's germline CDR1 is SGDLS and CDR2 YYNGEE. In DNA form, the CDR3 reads TGTGCCAGCAGCGTAAGGCCAGGGGCCGAAGACTACAATGAGCAGTTCTTC. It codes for CASSVRPGAEDYNEQFF.

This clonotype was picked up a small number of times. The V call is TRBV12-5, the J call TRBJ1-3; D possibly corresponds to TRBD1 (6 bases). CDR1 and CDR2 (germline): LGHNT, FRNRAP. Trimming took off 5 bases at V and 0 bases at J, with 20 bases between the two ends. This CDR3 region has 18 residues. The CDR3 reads CASGIGTQIRVSGNTIYF. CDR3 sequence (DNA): TGTGCTAGTGGTATAGGGACACAAATAAGGGTCTCTGGAAACACCATATATTTT.

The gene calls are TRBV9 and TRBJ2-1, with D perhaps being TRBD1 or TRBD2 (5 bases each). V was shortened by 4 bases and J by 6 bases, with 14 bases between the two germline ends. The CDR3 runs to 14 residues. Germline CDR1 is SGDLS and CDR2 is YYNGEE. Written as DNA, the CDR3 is TGTGCCAGCAGCCTTTGGGACGGGGTCAATGAGCAGTTCTTC. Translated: CASSLWDGVNEQFF.

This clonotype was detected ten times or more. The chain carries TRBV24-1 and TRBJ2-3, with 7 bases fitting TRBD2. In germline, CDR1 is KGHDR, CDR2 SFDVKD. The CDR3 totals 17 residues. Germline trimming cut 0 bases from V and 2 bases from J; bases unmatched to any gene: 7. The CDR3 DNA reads TGTGCCACCAGTGATTTGGGGCTAGCGGACCACACAGATACGCAGTATTTT. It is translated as CATSDLGLADHTDTQYF.

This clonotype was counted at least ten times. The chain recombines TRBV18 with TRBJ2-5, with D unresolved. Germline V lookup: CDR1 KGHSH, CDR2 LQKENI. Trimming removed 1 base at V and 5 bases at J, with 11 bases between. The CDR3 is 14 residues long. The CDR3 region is CASSPLDRSETQYF. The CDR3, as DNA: TGTGCCAGCTCACCACTTGACCGGAGTGAGACCCAGTACTTC.

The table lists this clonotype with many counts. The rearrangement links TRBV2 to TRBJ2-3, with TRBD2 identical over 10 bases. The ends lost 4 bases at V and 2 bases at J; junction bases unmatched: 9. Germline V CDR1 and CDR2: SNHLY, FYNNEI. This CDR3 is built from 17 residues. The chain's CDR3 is CASSVSPAGGPTDTQYF. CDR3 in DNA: TGTGCCAGCAGTGTCTCCCCAGCGGGAGGGCCCACAGATACGCAGTATTTT. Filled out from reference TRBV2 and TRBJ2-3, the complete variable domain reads EPEVTQTPSHQVTQMGQEVILRCVPISNHLYFYWYRQILGQKVEFLVSFYNNEISEKSEIFDDQFSVERPDGSNFTLKIRSTKLEDSAMYFCASSVSPAGGPTDTQYFGPGTRLTVL.